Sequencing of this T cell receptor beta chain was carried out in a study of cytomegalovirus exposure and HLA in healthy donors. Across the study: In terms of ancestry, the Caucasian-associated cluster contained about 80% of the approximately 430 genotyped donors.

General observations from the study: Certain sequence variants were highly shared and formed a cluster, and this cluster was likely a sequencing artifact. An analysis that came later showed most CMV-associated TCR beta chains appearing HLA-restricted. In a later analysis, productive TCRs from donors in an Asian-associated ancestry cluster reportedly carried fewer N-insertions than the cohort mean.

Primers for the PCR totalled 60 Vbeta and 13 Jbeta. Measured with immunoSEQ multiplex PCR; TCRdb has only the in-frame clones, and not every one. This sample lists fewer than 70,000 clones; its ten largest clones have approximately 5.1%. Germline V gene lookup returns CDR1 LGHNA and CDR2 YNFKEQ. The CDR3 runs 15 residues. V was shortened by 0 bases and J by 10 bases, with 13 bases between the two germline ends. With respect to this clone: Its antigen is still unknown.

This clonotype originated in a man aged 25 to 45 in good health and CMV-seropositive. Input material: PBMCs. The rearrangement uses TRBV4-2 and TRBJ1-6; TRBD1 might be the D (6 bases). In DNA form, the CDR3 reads TGTGCCAGCAGCCAAGAGGCGACAGGCGCATCACCCCTCCACTTT. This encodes CASSQEATGASPLHF.